Listed here are 15 T cell receptor beta chains from one sample, sequenced in a study of blood T cell repertoires in COVID-19. The repertoire was sequenced with immunoSEQ multiplex PCR; TCRdb's copy has only in-frame clones and lacks some. The repertoire holds over 150,000 clones, with 75% to 85% as singletons. The sequenced sample was peripheral blood. The receptors were gathered from a human donor in a cohort sampled during active COVID-19.

The chain carries TRBV29-1 and TRBJ2-1; 7 bases line up with TRBD2. After removal of 5 bases from V and 0 bases from J, the junction contained 7 bases not matched to a gene. Germline CDR1 and CDR2: SQVTM and ANQGSEA. There are 15 residues in the CDR3. CDR3 sequence reads: CSVTTSPSSYNEQFF. In DNA, the CDR3 is TGCAGCGTTACGACTAGCCCGAGCTCCTACAATGAGCAGTTCTTC.

J is TRBJ2-1 and V is TRBV20-1; D not resolved. Trimming shortened V by 5 bases and J by 4 bases, and 3 bases separated the two germline ends. The CDR3 has 10 amino acids. Germline V gene sequence: CDR1 DFQATT, CDR2 SNEGSKA (reference sequence). CDR3 protein: CSAEYNEQFF. DNA for the CDR3: TGCAGTGCTGAGTACAATGAGCAGTTCTTC.

The chain carries TRBV7-2 and TRBJ1-1; perhaps TRBD1 as D (6 bases). Trimming left V 3 bases short and J 4 bases short, with 12 bases between. CDR1 and CDR2 from the germline V gene are SGHTA and FQGNSA. CDR3 length: 14 amino acids. As DNA, the CDR3 is TGTGCCAGCAGCTTTTTCAGGGGCTCCACTGAAGCTTTCTTT. Translation gives CASSFFRGSTEAFF.

The gene calls are TRBV13 and TRBJ2-7; 14 bases are shared with TRBD2. Looked up from germline, CDR1 is PRHDT and CDR2 is FYEKMQ (reference sequence). This CDR3 is 16 amino acids long. V was clipped by 0 bases and J by 6 bases; unmatched bases: 4. The CDR3 loop reads CASSLGGLAGGGEQYF. CDR3 coding DNA: TGTGCCAGCAGCTTAGGCGGACTAGCGGGAGGTGGCGAGCAGTACTTC. The complete variable domain, with remaining parts taken from reference TRBV13 and TRBJ2-7, reads AAGVIQSPRHLIKEKRETATLKCYPIPRHDTVYWYQQGPGQDPQFLISFYEKMQSDKGSIPDRFSAQQFSDYHSELNMSSLELGDSALYFCASSLGGLAGGGEQYFGPGTRLTVT.

This rearrangement joins TRBV28 to TRBJ1-1; D uncertain. CDR3 length: 17 amino acids. Germline CDR1 is MDHEN and CDR2 is SYDVKM. The V and J ends lost 6 bases and 8 bases respectively, with 28 bases between them. The DNA for the CDR3 is TGTGCCAGCAGCCAAACCCTCCGCCGAGACGCGCCGAGGGAAGCTTTCTTT. Amino acids: CASSQTLRRDAPREAFF.

This chain joins TRBV28 and TRBJ2-7, with unresolved D. The CDR3 spans 15 residues. Germline CDR1 is MDHEN and CDR2 is SYDVKM. V was trimmed by 6 bases and J by 2 bases, leaving 17 bases between them. The CDR3 DNA reads TGTGCCAGCAGCCACCGGAGAAGTCCGGCCTACGAGCAGTACTTC. Its protein product is CASSHRRSPAYEQYF.

This clone was detected a few times. This chain joins TRBV12-5 and TRBJ2-5, with D perhaps TRBD1 (6 bases). From germline, CDR1 is LGHNT and CDR2 FRNRAP. The CDR3 is 14 amino acids. V lost 5 bases to trimming and J lost 7 bases, with 17 bases between them. The CDR3 sequence is CASGPVGHYGTQYF. The CDR3 bases are TGTGCTAGTGGTCCAGTGGGACACTATGGGACCCAGTACTTC.

The CDR3 is CASSEGTNRVYEQFF. The CDR3 region has the DNA TGTGCCAGCAGCGAAGGGACTAACCGGGTCTATGAGCAGTTCTTC. The genes are TRBV11-1 and TRBJ2-1; 7 bases line up with TRBD2. J was trimmed by 8 bases and V by 5 bases; bases with no gene match: 12. Per the germline V gene, CDR1 is SGHAT and CDR2 is FQDESV (reference sequence). This CDR3 is 15 amino acids long.

The chain couples TRBV2 to TRBJ2-2, with D perhaps matching TRBD2 (7 bases). The CDR3 is made up of 14 amino acids. Between the trimmed V and J ends, which lost 7 bases and 5 bases, there was a span of 14 bases. Per germline, CDR1 SNHLY and CDR2 FYNNEI. DNA for the CDR3: TGTGCCAGCATGGCGGGGGCTCAGACCGGGGAGCTGTTTTTT. Its translation is CASMAGAQTGELFF. Combining the CDR3 with reference TRBV2 and TRBJ2-2 gives the whole variable domain EPEVTQTPSHQVTQMGQEVILRCVPISNHLYFYWYRQILGQKVEFLVSFYNNEISEKSEIFDDQFSVERPDGSNFTLKIRSTKLEDSAMYFCASMAGAQTGELFFGEGSRLTVL.

This chain links TRBV5-4 with TRBJ1-2, with TRBD1 as a possible D gene (5 bases). V was pared by 0 bases and J by 3 bases, with 15 bases between. Germline V lookup: CDR1 SGHNT, CDR2 YYREEE (reference sequence). CDR3 size: 16 residues. The CDR3: CASSLAFEPRDYGYTF. The CDR3 region has the DNA TGTGCCAGCAGCTTGGCCTTCGAGCCCAGGGACTATGGCTACACCTTC.

The rearrangement joins TRBV5-1 to TRBJ1-3, with 7 bases identical to TRBD1. The CDR3 contains 16 residues. CDR1 is SGHRS, CDR2 YFSETQ, per germline. Trimming removed 1 base from V and 2 bases from J; junction bases left unmatched: 6. CDR3 sequence reads: CASSLTEGATGNTIYF. CDR3 bases: TGCGCCAGCAGCTTGACCGAGGGGGCCACTGGAAACACCATATATTTT. Full variable domain (remainder filled in from reference TRBV5-1 and TRBJ1-3): KAGVTQTPRYLIKTRGQQVTLSCSPISGHRSVSWYQQTPGQGLQFLFEYFSETQRNKGNFPGRFSGRQFSNSRSEMNVSTLELGDSALYLCASSLTEGATGNTIYFGEGSWLTVV.

Comment on this clone: This specimen includes other DNA sequences encoding the same CDR3. The chain recombines TRBV28 with TRBJ1-3; no reliable D call. V was clipped by 3 bases and J by 4 bases, with 7 bases between them. The CDR3 extends over 13 amino acids. CDR1 and CDR2 from the germline V gene are MDHEN and SYDVKM. The CDR3 protein is CASSLLQGNTIYF. CDR3 coding DNA: TGTGCCAGCAGTTTGTTACAGGGAAACACCATATATTTT. The variable domain in full, with the rest retrieved from reference TRBV28 and TRBJ1-3, is DVKVTQSSRYLVKRTGEKVFLECVQDMDHENMFWYRQDPGLGLRLIYFSYDVKMKEKGDIPEGYSVSREKKERFSLILESASTNQTSMYLCASSLLQGNTIYFGEGSWLTVV.

The chain carries TRBV10-2 and TRBJ2-1; possibly TRBD1 for D (6 bases). The germline V gene encodes CDR1 WSHSY and CDR2 SAAADI. The CDR3 runs to 14 residues. The V and J ends lost 3 bases and 1 base respectively, with 7 bases between them. For the CDR3, the DNA is TGCGCCAGCAGTGATGGACAGTCCTACAATGAGCAGTTCTTC. It is translated as CASSDGQSYNEQFF.

The V and J genes are TRBV3-1 (or the pseudogene TRBV3-2) and TRBJ2-2; 8 bases agree with TRBD2. The CDR3 has 20 residues. The J segment lost 0 bases and the V segment lost 2 bases, leaving 14 bases of the junction unmatched. Germline CDR1 reads LGHDT; CDR2 reads YNNKEL (reference sequence). The CDR3 coding sequence is TGTGCCAGCAGCCAAAGCACAACAGCGGGGGACAACGCGAACACCGGGGAGCTGTTTTTT. Translating gives CASSQSTTAGDNANTGELFF.

This chain connects TRBV3-1 (or the pseudogene TRBV3-2) to TRBJ1-2, with D tentatively TRBD1 (6 bases). Trimming stripped 5 bases from V and 9 bases from J, with 10 bases between. Germline V gene lookup returns CDR1 LGHDT and CDR2 YNNKEL (reference sequence). The CDR3 has 11 amino acids. The CDR3 DNA follows: TGTGCCAGCAGCGTACAGGGAAGCTACACCTTC. Its translation is CASSVQGSYTF.